The 8 T cell receptor beta chains presented below share a single source sample, sequenced in a study of T cell responses to AZD1222 COVID-19 vaccine. TCRdb's table, derived via immunoSEQ multiplex PCR, lists solely in-frame clones and lacks some. The sample lists 110,000 to 150,000 clones, about nine tenths occurring once. The input for sequencing was peripheral blood, taken 28 days after the second AZD1222 dose. These receptor sequences come from an adult who received the AZD1222 COVID-19 vaccine.

This chain joins TRBV7-9 and TRBJ1-3; perhaps TRBD1 as D (5 bases). CDR3 length: 13 amino acids. Germline values: CDR1 SEHNR, CDR2 FQNEAQ (reference sequence). Written as DNA, the CDR3 is TGTGGCTTGGACATTTCCTCTGGAAACACCATATATTTT. This translates into CGLDISSGNTIYF.

The chain couples TRBV28 to TRBJ1-6, with TRBD1 matching 9 bases. This CDR3 spans 19 amino acids. J was trimmed by 0 bases and V by 4 bases; bases with no gene match: 10. Per germline, CDR1 MDHEN and CDR2 SYDVKM. CDR3 residues: CASSSTGTGQSSYNSPLHF. CDR3 coding DNA: TGTGCCAGCAGTTCCACCGGGACAGGGCAAAGCTCCTATAATTCACCCCTCCACTTT.

This clone was counted once. The chain links TRBV6-5 to TRBJ2-5; the match to TRBD2 covers 13 bases. Germline V lookup: CDR1 MNHEY, CDR2 SVGAGI. CDR3 length: 15 residues. Germline trimming cut 6 bases from V and 7 bases from J; bases unmatched to any gene: 8. CDR3 sequence: CASRRTSGSSGTQYF. DNA for the CDR3: TGTGCCAGCAGAAGGACTAGCGGGAGCTCGGGGACCCAGTACTTC.

The V call is TRBV29-1, the J call TRBJ1-1; a weak D match, TRBD1 (5 bases). Germline CDR1 SQVTM, CDR2 ANQGSEA. Trimming stripped 7 bases from V and 11 bases from J, with 14 bases between. This CDR3 is built from 10 residues. The CDR3, as DNA: TGCAGCGCGGGGGACCTGAGGGCTTTCTTT. Its protein is CSAGDLRAFF.

J is TRBJ1-5 and V is TRBV6-6, with TRBD1 as a possible D gene (5 bases). Germline CDR1 and CDR2: MNHNY and SVGAGI (reference sequence). V was shortened by 0 bases and J by 1 base, with 10 bases between the two germline ends. The CDR3 is made up of 16 amino acids. As DNA, the CDR3 is TGTGCCAGCAGTTACTCGGGACGTGGCAGCAATCAGCCCCAGCATTTT. Translating gives CASSYSGRGSNQPQHF.

This chain uses TRBV28 with TRBJ2-4, with 9 bases fitting TRBD2. Germline lookup yields CDR1 MDHEN and CDR2 SYDVKM. This CDR3 contains 18 residues. Losses at the gene ends were 2 bases for V and 11 bases for J; bases not matched to a gene: 19. In DNA, the CDR3 is TGTGCCAGCAGTTTAATATCGGGGGCTAGCGGGAAGAGGGGAGTTCAGTACTTC. This translates into CASSLISGASGKRGVQYF. Filled out from reference TRBV28 and TRBJ2-4, the complete variable domain reads DVKVTQSSRYLVKRTGEKVFLECVQDMDHENMFWYRQDPGLGLRLIYFSYDVKMKEKGDIPEGYSVSREKKERFSLILESASTNQTSMYLCASSLISGASGKRGVQYFGAGTRLSVL.

The chain employs TRBV18 and TRBJ1-2; 8 bases are shared with TRBD1. Germline trimming cut 6 bases from V and 8 bases from J; bases unmatched to any gene: 8. Germline V CDR1 and CDR2: KGHSH, LQKENI. The CDR3 has 13 residues. The CDR3 here is CASSQTGDEGYTF. In nucleotides, the CDR3 is TGTGCCAGCTCCCAGACAGGGGATGAGGGCTACACCTTC. The full variable domain, in which reference TRBV18 and TRBJ1-2 provide the parts outside the CDR3, is NAGVMQNPRHLVRRRGQEARLRCSPMKGHSHVYWYRQLPEEGLKFMVYLQKENIIDESGMPKERFSAEFPKEGPSILRIQQVVRGDSAAYFCASSQTGDEGYTFGSGTRLTVV.

The CDR3 sequence: CASSQGGEGAEQYF. In DNA form, the CDR3 reads TGTGCCAGCAGCCAAGGAGGTGAGGGCGCCGAGCAGTACTTC. The V and J genes are TRBV4-2 and TRBJ2-7; TRBD2 is a possible D gene (5 bases). CDR3 length: 14 amino acids. Germline values: CDR1 LGHNA, CDR2 YNFKEQ. V lost 1 base and J 6 bases, leaving 13 bases between the germline ends.